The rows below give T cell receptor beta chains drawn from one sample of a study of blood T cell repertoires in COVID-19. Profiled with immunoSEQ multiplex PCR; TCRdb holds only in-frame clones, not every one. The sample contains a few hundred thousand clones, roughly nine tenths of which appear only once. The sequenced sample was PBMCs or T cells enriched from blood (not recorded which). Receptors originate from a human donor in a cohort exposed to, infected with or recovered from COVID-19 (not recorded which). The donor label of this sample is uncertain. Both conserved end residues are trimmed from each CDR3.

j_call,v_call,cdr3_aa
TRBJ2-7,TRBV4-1,ASSQAQGSSYEQY
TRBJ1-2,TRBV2,ASSEFMRAGTLRVYGYT
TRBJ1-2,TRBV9,ASSVDGQGYGYT
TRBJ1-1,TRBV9,ASSPSPVGEEAF
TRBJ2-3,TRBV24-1,ATSEAGTGGGRDTQY
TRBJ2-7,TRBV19,ASSLRGQGSYEQY
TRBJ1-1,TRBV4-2,ASTKFTQGAAEAF
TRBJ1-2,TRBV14,ASSQAGGRYGYT
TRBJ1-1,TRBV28,ASSLQNTEAF
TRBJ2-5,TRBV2,ASSDYRLAGRYQETQY
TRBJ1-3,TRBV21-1,ASSKGGLQGKQAGNTIY
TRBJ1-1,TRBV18,ASSRGGMGTEAF
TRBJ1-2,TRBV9,ASSSEIYGYT
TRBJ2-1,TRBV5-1,ASSPGVRSSYNEQF
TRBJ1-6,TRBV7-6,ASSLGGGSSYNSPLH
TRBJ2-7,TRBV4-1,ASSFSTSGGATSYEQY
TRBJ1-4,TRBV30,AWSVREELF
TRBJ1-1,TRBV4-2,ASSQRVPGQGNTEAF
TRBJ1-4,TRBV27,ASIKTTGSNEKLF
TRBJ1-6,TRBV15,ATSRDKGTGGSPLH
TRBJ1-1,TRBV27,ASMGGTNTEAF
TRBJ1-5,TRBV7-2,ASSSITGVPQPQH
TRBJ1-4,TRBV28,ASYNNEKLF
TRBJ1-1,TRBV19,ASSTYGQGGTEAF
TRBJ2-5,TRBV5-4,ASSLEASSGGQETQY
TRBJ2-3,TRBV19,ASSIVQGLDTQY
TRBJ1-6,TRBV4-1,ASSQELQGPNSPLH
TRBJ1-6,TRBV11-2,ASSLTQTAFSSYNSPLH
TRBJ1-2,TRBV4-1,ASSPIPGFGYGYT
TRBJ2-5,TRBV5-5,ASRTRQEGQETQY
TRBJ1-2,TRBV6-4,ASRSEEGANYGYT
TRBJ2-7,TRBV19,ASSTGLGSSYEQY
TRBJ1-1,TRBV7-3,ASSFLRQGYLSDTEAF